Following are 7 T cell receptor beta chains from one sample sequenced in a study of blood T cell repertoires in COVID-19. Assay used: immunoSEQ multiplex PCR; TCRdb lists only in-frame clones, some missing. The sample carries more than 140,000 clones, 80% to 90% recorded once. The source material was peripheral blood. These TCRs come from a woman aged 55-70 years with acute or convalescent COVID-19.

The V call is TRBV9, the J call TRBJ2-7, with D possibly being TRBD2 (5 bases). Per the germline V gene, CDR1 is SGDLS and CDR2 is YYNGEE. The CDR3 totals 14 residues. Trimming stripped 0 bases from V and 0 bases from J, with 7 bases between. CDR3 loop: CASSVAGISYEQYF. CDR3 DNA: TGTGCCAGCAGCGTAGCCGGGATCTCCTACGAGCAGTACTTC.

The chain uses TRBV24-1 and TRBJ2-5, with 11 bases that match TRBD2. Losses at the gene ends were 0 bases for V and 2 bases for J; bases not matched to a gene: 1. This CDR3 contains 16 residues. Germline assignment: CDR1 KGHDR and CDR2 SFDVKD. The CDR3 coding sequence is TGTGCCACCAGTGATTTGGTAGCGGGGGGGCAAGAGACCCAGTACTTC. This encodes CATSDLVAGGQETQYF.

This chain uses TRBV27 with TRBJ1-1; D gene unclear. V was clipped by 3 bases and J by 4 bases, with 9 bases between them. Germline values: CDR1 MNHEY, CDR2 SMNVEV (reference sequence). CDR3 length: 13 residues. The CDR3 region is CASSFSSGTEAFF. The CDR3 DNA reads as TGTGCCAGCAGTTTCAGTTCGGGCACTGAAGCTTTCTTT.

This chain uses TRBV6-5 with TRBJ2-3, with a tentative D call TRBD2 (6 bases). This CDR3 comprises 14 residues. V was trimmed by 10 bases and J by 1 base, leaving 15 bases between them. Germline-derived CDR1 and CDR2 are MNHEY and SVGAGI. The CDR3 reads CATSYSGGTDTQYF. CDR3 bases: TGTGCCACCAGCTATTCGGGGGGCACAGATACGCAGTATTTT.

This clone was detected once. J is TRBJ1-2 and V is TRBV4-2, with 9 positions matching TRBD1. This CDR3 region has 16 residues. Germline trimming cut 0 bases from V and 2 bases from J; bases unmatched to any gene: 4. CDR1 is LGHNA, CDR2 YNFKEQ, per germline. The CDR3 nucleotides read TGTGCCAGCAGCCAAGAGGGACAGGGTGTAAACTATGGCTACACCTTC. Amino acid sequence: CASSQEGQGVNYGYTF.

The chain uses TRBV2 and TRBJ2-1; TRBD2 is a possible D gene (5 bases). CDR1 and CDR2 (germline): SNHLY, FYNNEI. V shed 2 bases and J shed 9 bases, with 8 bases lying between them. This CDR3 region has 12 residues. CDR3 protein: CASSEQGGEQFF. The CDR3 DNA reads as TGTGCCAGCAGTGAACAAGGAGGTGAGCAGTTCTTC.

V usage is TRBV5-1 and J usage is TRBJ2-5, with no clear D. V was shortened by 0 bases and J by 1 base, with 7 bases between the two germline ends. Germline V CDR1 and CDR2: SGHRS, YFSETQ. This CDR3 region has 14 residues. This chain's CDR3 is CASSLVPGQETQYF. The CDR3 DNA is TGCGCCAGCAGCTTGGTCCCAGGCCAAGAGACCCAGTACTTC.